This paragraph covers one TCR beta chain sequence. Antigen: not known. The data originate from a study of shared clonotypes between healthy human individuals. V lost 3 bases to trimming and J lost 6 bases; unmatched junction nucleotides: 2. CDR1 is SGHRS and CDR2 is YFSETQ in the germline V gene. The CDR3 is 15 amino acids. Each donor was a Caucasian adult residing in Nashville, Tennessee. A CD45RA-negative memory subset and a CD45RA+ naive subset were separated from the CD4+ cells. Findings of the study overall: An expected dependence of interdonor clonotype sharing on sequencing depth was noted. Investigators collected only blood, and repertoires in tissues likely differ.

TCRdb keeps only in-frame clones here, not all; method: immunoSEQ multiplex PCR. This repertoire shows roughly 300,000 clones, about 70% found once; its top ten account for about 10%. The sequencing input was memory CD4+ T cells sorted from blood. The subset is: CD45RA-negative fraction. The receptor comes from a man aged 25-45 years in good health. The chain recombines TRBV5-1 with TRBJ2-2, with 13 nucleotides matching TRBD2. This chain's CDR3 is CASSWTSGSAGELFF. Written as DNA, the CDR3 is TGCGCCAGCAGCTGGACTAGCGGGAGTGCCGGGGAGCTGTTTTTT.